One and the same sample provided the 30 T cell receptor beta chains below, sequenced in a study of cytomegalovirus exposure and HLA in healthy donors. PCR primers comprised 60 Vbeta and 13 Jbeta primers. The method was immunoSEQ multiplex PCR; TCRdb's version includes in-frame clones alone and lacks a portion of them. The sample consists of 85,000 to 130,000 clones, around 75% of them appearing once. The sequencing sample was made of PBMCs. These TCRs come from a male donor in good health and CMV-seropositive.

The rearrangement links TRBV13 to TRBJ2-1; tentatively, D is TRBD2 (7 bases). Trimming pared 2 bases from V and 8 bases from J, leaving 16 bases between. Germline CDR1 and CDR2: PRHDT and FYEKMQ (reference sequence). There are 15 residues in the CDR3. The CDR3 here is CASSLYGGGRHEQFF. CDR3 sequence (DNA): TGTGCCAGCAGCTTATATGGCGGGGGCCGGCATGAGCAGTTCTTC.

The rearrangement joins TRBV27 to TRBJ1-4; 8 bases line up with TRBD1. This CDR3 region has 14 residues. Germline CDR1 reads MNHEY; CDR2 reads SMNVEV (reference sequence). Trimming cost V 5 bases and J 7 bases; bases outside gene matches: 6. CDR3: CASSPGQVGEKLFF. In nucleotides, the CDR3 is TGTGCCAGCAGTCCGGGACAGGTCGGTGAAAAACTGTTTTTT. The complete variable domain, with remaining parts taken from reference TRBV27 and TRBJ1-4, reads EAQVTQNPRYLITVTGKKLTVTCSQNMNHEYMSWYRQDPGLGLRQIYYSMNVEVTDKGDVPEGYKVSRKEKRNFPLILESPSPNQTSLYFCASSPGQVGEKLFFGSGTQLSVL.

The chain combines TRBV6-5 with TRBJ2-5, with TRBD2 identical over 7 bases. This CDR3 is built from 16 residues. Germline CDR1 MNHEY, CDR2 SVGAGI. With V trimmed by 2 bases and J by 0 bases, 6 bases remained unmatched. CDR3 DNA sequence: TGTGCCAGCAGTTACGCTAGCGGAGGGTACCAAGAGACCCAGTACTTC. Amino acids: CASSYASGGYQETQYF.

This chain connects TRBV10-3 to TRBJ2-7, with D maybe TRBD1 (5 bases). This CDR3 region has 12 residues. Germline values: CDR1 ENHRY, CDR2 SYGVKD. Trimming took off 4 bases at V and 7 bases at J, with 11 bases between the two ends. CDR3 sequence: CAISGQNGEQYF. CDR3 DNA sequence: TGTGCCATCAGTGGACAGAATGGGGAGCAGTACTTC.

The chain combines TRBV10-3 with TRBJ2-5; the D is unclear. CDR3 length: 16 amino acids. V was trimmed by 0 bases and J by 0 bases, leaving 11 bases between them. CDR1 and CDR2 (germline): ENHRY, SYGVKD. The CDR3: CAISESPVGYQETQYF. The CDR3 DNA is TGTGCCATCAGTGAGTCCCCGGTCGGGTACCAAGAGACCCAGTACTTC.

The chain couples TRBV28 to TRBJ2-7, with D possibly being TRBD2 (5 bases). Trimming removed 5 bases at V and 0 bases at J, with 14 bases between. The CDR3 has 15 amino acids. The germline gives CDR1 MDHEN, CDR2 SYDVKM. This chain's CDR3 is CASSIVDGDSYEQYF. In DNA, the CDR3 is TGTGCCAGCAGTATCGTTGACGGGGACTCCTACGAGCAGTACTTC.

Written as DNA, the CDR3 is TGTGCCAGCAGCGATATAGCGGGGGGGCTGAGCGAGCAGTACTTC. It codes for CASSDIAGGLSEQYF. This rearrangement joins TRBV11-2 to TRBJ2-7, with 11 bases aligning to TRBD2. The germline gives CDR1 SGHAT, CDR2 FQNNGV. The CDR3 length is 15 residues. V trimming: 5 bases; J trimming: 6 bases; junction bases outside the gene matches: 9.

This clone showed up just a few times. This chain links TRBV5-6 with TRBJ2-7; 8 nucleotides line up with TRBD1. V shed 4 bases and J 4 bases; nucleotides not matched to a gene: 10. The CDR3 spans 15 residues. The germline CDR1 and CDR2 sequences are SGHDT and YYEEEE. CDR3 bases: TGTGCCAGCAGCACAGCAGGGGGCGCTGAATACGAGCAGTACTTC. Its translation: CASSTAGGAEYEQYF.

This clone appeared once. V gene TRBV29-1 combines with J gene TRBJ2-1; D may be TRBD1 (7 bases). Germline-derived CDR1 and CDR2 are SQVTM and ANQGSEA. CDR3 length: 13 residues. CDR3: CSGGRDSFDEQFF. CDR3 DNA sequence: TGCAGTGGGGGGCGGGACAGCTTCGATGAGCAGTTCTTC.

This chain uses TRBV2 with TRBJ2-1, with 10 bases aligning to TRBD2. The junction had 7 bases not matched to a gene; V was cut back by 3 bases and J by 8 bases. Germline CDR1 and CDR2: SNHLY and FYNNEI. This CDR3 has 15 amino acids. The CDR3, as DNA: TGTGCCAGCAGTGAGAGGCTAGCGGGGGTGGATGAGCAGTTCTTC. This translates into CASSERLAGVDEQFF.

The V call is TRBV19, the J call TRBJ1-2; D is perhaps TRBD1 (6 bases). The V end was cut by 2 bases, the J end by 6 bases, with 13 bases between. The CDR3 runs 14 residues. The V gene's germline CDR1 is LNHDA and CDR2 SQIVND (reference sequence). CDR3 residues: CASSIWAGENGYTF. The CDR3 DNA reads as TGTGCCAGTAGTATATGGGCAGGGGAGAATGGCTACACCTTC.

The rearrangement links TRBV27 to TRBJ2-7, with 7 bases matching TRBD1. Germline CDR1 reads MNHEY; CDR2 reads SMNVEV (reference sequence). The CDR3 covers 15 residues. The ends lost 5 bases at V and 5 bases at J; junction bases unmatched: 12. CDR3 coding DNA: TGTGCCAGCAGTCTTTTCCCCGACAGGGTCCACGAGCAGTACTTC. Protein: CASSLFPDRVHEQYF.

In this sample, this clone turned up a few times. The chain combines TRBV7-9 with TRBJ1-1; D is undetermined. This CDR3 is 11 amino acids long. With 5 bases removed from V and 7 bases from J, the gap between germline ends came to 8 bases. Looked up from germline, CDR1 is SEHNR and CDR2 is FQNEAQ (reference sequence). The CDR3 loop reads CASSPVREAFF. DNA for the CDR3: TGTGCCAGCAGCCCAGTCCGTGAAGCTTTCTTT.

The chain joins TRBV7-9 to TRBJ1-1; 8 nucleotides line up with TRBD1. The CDR3 runs to 15 residues. Germline V gene data show CDR1 as SEHNR and CDR2 as FQNEAQ (reference sequence). Losses at the gene ends were 4 bases for V and 1 base for J; bases not matched to a gene: 5. The CDR3 spells CASSYRGTGNTEAFF. The CDR3 bases are TGTGCCAGCAGCTATCGGGGGACAGGGAACACTGAAGCTTTCTTT. Based on the CDR3 plus reference TRBV7-9 and TRBJ1-1, the full variable domain is DTGVSQNPRHKITKRGQNVTFRCDPISEHNRLYWYRQTLGQGPEFLTYFQNEAQLEKSRLLSDRFSAERPKGSFSTLEIQRTEQGDSAMYLCASSYRGTGNTEAFFGQGTRLTVV.

This clone was detected a few times. V and J are TRBV2 and TRBJ2-5; perhaps TRBD2 as D (6 bases). Deletions cut 3 bases from V and 2 bases from J, with 10 bases between. Germline V gene lookup returns CDR1 SNHLY and CDR2 FYNNEI. CDR3 length equals 14 residues. The CDR3 protein is CASSDGTLQETQYF. Here the CDR3 DNA reads TGTGCCAGCAGTGATGGGACTTTACAAGAGACCCAGTACTTC.

The chain combines TRBV7-9 with TRBJ1-2; 7 bases are shared with TRBD1. CDR1 and CDR2 (germline): SEHNR, FQNEAQ (reference sequence). This CDR3 region has 14 residues. The V segment lost 4 bases and the J segment 6 bases; nucleotides outside the gene matches: 8. The CDR3 nucleotides are TGTGCCAGCAGCTACACAGGGGCCCGCCATGGCTACACCTTC. Amino acids: CASSYTGARHGYTF.

The table lists this clone with a few counts. This chain connects TRBV5-5 to TRBJ1-1; 8 positions agree with TRBD1. Germline CDR1 SGHKS, CDR2 YYEKEE (reference sequence). V shed 3 bases, J shed 4 bases, and the junction held 5 bases outside the gene matches. The length of the CDR3 is 14 residues. For the CDR3, the DNA is TGTGCCAGCAGCTGGGCCACAGGGGGCACTGAAGCTTTCTTT. Protein product: CASSWATGGTEAFF.

The sample holds one count of this clone. The chain recombines TRBV30 with TRBJ2-7; 7 positions match TRBD2. The CDR3 length is 11 residues. The V gene's germline CDR1 is GTSNPN and CDR2 SVGIG (reference sequence). V gave up 7 bases and J gave up 7 bases; unmatched junction bases: 7. The CDR3 DNA sequence: TGTGCCTTTGGGGAGGGCCGGGAGCAGTACTTC. Its protein product is CAFGEGREQYF.

The V gene is TRBV5-4, the J gene TRBJ1-4; maybe TRBD1 (6 bases). This CDR3 contains 14 residues. Per the germline V gene, CDR1 is SGHNT and CDR2 is YYREEE (reference sequence). V was pared by 4 bases and J by 6 bases, with 13 bases between. CDR3 region: CASSQQGGDEKLFF. The CDR3 coding sequence is TGTGCCAGCAGCCAACAGGGCGGCGATGAAAAACTGTTTTTT.

V usage is TRBV4-1 and J usage is TRBJ1-5; possible D gene TRBD1, 6 bases. In germline, CDR1 is MGHRA, CDR2 YSYEKL. With 4 bases removed from V and 6 bases from J, the gap between germline ends came to 16 bases. CDR3 length: 15 residues. The CDR3 reads CASSRLMGGRQPQHF. CDR3 DNA: TGCGCCAGCAGCCGTCTCATGGGGGGGCGTCAGCCCCAGCATTTT.

This chain connects TRBV7-9 to TRBJ2-7, with 8 bases aligning to TRBD1. CDR1 SEHNR and CDR2 FQNEAQ come from the germline V gene (reference sequence). The CDR3 runs 15 residues. V shed 4 bases and J 2 bases; nucleotides not matched to a gene: 7. Here the CDR3 DNA reads TGTGCCAGCAGCTCCGCCGGGACAGGAACCTACGAGCAGTACTTC. This codes for CASSSAGTGTYEQYF.

The sample holds a few counts of this clone. The CDR3 sequence: CSVTQGIESYGYTF. The DNA for the CDR3 is TGCAGCGTCACCCAGGGGATAGAAAGCTATGGCTACACCTTC. This chain joins TRBV29-1 and TRBJ1-2, with a weak D call TRBD1 (6 bases). The CDR3 extends over 14 amino acids. Trimming stripped 6 bases from V and 4 bases from J, with 18 bases between. Germline values: CDR1 SQVTM, CDR2 ANQGSEA.

The chain joins TRBV5-6 to TRBJ1-1, with D perhaps matching TRBD1 (6 bases). This CDR3 has 14 amino acids. CDR1 and CDR2 (germline): SGHDT, YYEEEE. V shed 4 bases and J shed 6 bases, with 16 bases lying between them. CDR3 sequence: CASSPVGGLPEAFF. CDR3 bases: TGTGCCAGCAGCCCGGTGGGGGGGCTACCTGAAGCTTTCTTT.

This clone was counted a few times. The chain is built from TRBV7-8 and TRBJ1-4, with D maybe TRBD1 (5 bases). The germline CDR1 and CDR2 sequences are SGHVS and FQNEAQ. The CDR3 spans 12 residues. Trimming removed 5 bases from V and 10 bases from J, with 11 bases in between. The CDR3 DNA reads TGTGCCAGCAGCCCCCGCGGGGGAAAACTGTTTTTT. This translates into CASSPRGGKLFF.

The chain recombines TRBV5-1 with TRBJ2-7; D might be TRBD1 (7 bases). Per the germline V gene, CDR1 is SGHRS and CDR2 is YFSETQ. The germline V and J ends were trimmed by 0 bases and 3 bases, with 13 bases remaining between them. The CDR3 sequence is 15 residues long. The CDR3 nucleotides are TGCGCCAGCAGCTTGGGGTCAGGGGGGTTCTACGAGCAGTACTTC. Its protein product is CASSLGSGGFYEQYF.

There are a few counts of this clone. Other DNA sequences in this sample translate to the same CDR3. V is TRBV5-1 and J is TRBJ2-4; 9 bases align to TRBD1. Trimming removed 0 bases from V and 0 bases from J; junction bases left unmatched: 4. The CDR3 is 17 residues long. Germline CDR1 reads SGHRS; CDR2 reads YFSETQ. The chain's CDR3 is CASSLGGQGIAKNIQYF. CDR3 coding DNA: TGCGCCAGCAGCTTGGGGGGACAGGGTATAGCCAAAAACATTCAGTACTTC.

This CDR3 reads CASSLPPRPQHF. The CDR3 DNA sequence: TGTGCCAGCAGCTTACCTCCCCGGCCCCAGCATTTT. This chain uses TRBV7-2 with TRBJ1-5; D unresolved. This CDR3 contains 12 residues. With 2 bases removed from V and 9 bases from J, the gap between germline ends came to 8 bases. Germline loops: CDR1 SGHTA, CDR2 FQGNSA.

V gene TRBV4-2 combines with J gene TRBJ1-4, with D tentatively TRBD1 (5 bases). The CDR3 has 17 residues. V shed 0 bases and J shed 8 bases, with 19 bases lying between them. In germline, CDR1 is LGHNA, CDR2 YNFKEQ. This CDR3 reads CASSQDGTREVNEKLFF. The CDR3 DNA reads as TGTGCCAGCAGCCAAGATGGTACCAGGGAAGTAAACGAAAAACTGTTTTTT.

In nucleotides, the CDR3 is TGTGCCAGCAGTGAATGGGGCGACCAGTACTTC. Amino acid sequence: CASSEWGDQYF. This chain connects TRBV25-1 to TRBJ2-5; maybe TRBD1 (5 bases). V was cut by 1 base and J by 10 bases, with 7 bases left in between. CDR1 is MGHDK and CDR2 is SYGVNS in the germline V gene. This CDR3 has 11 amino acids. Drawing the rest from reference TRBV25-1 and TRBJ2-5, the complete variable domain is EADIYQTPRYLVIGTGKKITLECSQTMGHDKMYWYQQDPGMELHLIHYSYGVNSTEKGDLSSESTVSRIRTEHFPLTLESARPSHTSQYLCASSEWGDQYFGPGTRLLVL.

This clone was observed once. J is TRBJ2-5 and V is TRBV11-2; the D is unclear. Germline V gives CDR1 SGHAT, CDR2 FQNNGV. V lost 8 bases and J 4 bases, leaving 20 bases between the germline ends. The CDR3 loop spans 15 amino acids. CDR3 amino acids: CASGPPTSRRETQYF. The CDR3 region has the DNA TGTGCCAGCGGTCCCCCGACAAGCCGAAGAGAGACCCAGTACTTC.